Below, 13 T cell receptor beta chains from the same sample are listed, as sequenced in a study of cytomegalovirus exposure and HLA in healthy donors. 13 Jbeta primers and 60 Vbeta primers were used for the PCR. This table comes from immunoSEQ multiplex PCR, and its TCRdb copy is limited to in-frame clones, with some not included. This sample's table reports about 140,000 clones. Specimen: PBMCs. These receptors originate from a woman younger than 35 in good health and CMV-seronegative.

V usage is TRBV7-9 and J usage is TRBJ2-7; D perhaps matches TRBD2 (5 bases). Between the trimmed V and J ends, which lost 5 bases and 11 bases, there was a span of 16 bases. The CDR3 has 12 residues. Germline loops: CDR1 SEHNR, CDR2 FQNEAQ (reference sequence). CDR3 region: CASSPPVGEKYF. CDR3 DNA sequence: TGTGCCAGCAGCCCCCCTGTCGGGGAGAAGTACTTC.

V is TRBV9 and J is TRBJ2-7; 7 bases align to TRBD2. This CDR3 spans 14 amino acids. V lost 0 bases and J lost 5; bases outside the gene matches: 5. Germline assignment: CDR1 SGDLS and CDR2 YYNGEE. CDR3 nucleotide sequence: TGTGCCAGCAGCGTAGGACTAGCCGCCAACGAGCAGTACTTC. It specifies CASSVGLAANEQYF.

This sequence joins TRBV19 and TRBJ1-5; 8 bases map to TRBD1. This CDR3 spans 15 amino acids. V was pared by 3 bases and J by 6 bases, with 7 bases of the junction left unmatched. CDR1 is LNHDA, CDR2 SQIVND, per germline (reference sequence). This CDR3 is CASSITGGLGQPQHF. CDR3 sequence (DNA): TGTGCCAGTAGTATTACAGGGGGATTGGGTCAGCCCCAGCATTTT.

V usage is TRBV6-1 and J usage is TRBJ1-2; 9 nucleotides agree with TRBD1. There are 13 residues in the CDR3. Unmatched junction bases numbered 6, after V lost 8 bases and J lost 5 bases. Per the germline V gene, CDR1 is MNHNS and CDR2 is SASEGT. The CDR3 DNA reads TGTGCCAGCTCACAGGGGGCTCGATATGGCTACACCTTC. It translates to CASSQGARYGYTF.

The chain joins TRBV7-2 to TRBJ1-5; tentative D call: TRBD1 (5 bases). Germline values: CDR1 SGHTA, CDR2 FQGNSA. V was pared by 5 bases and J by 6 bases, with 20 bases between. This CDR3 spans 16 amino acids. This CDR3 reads CASSAQYRGVGQPQHF. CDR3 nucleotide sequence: TGTGCCAGCAGCGCTCAATATAGGGGCGTGGGTCAGCCCCAGCATTTT.

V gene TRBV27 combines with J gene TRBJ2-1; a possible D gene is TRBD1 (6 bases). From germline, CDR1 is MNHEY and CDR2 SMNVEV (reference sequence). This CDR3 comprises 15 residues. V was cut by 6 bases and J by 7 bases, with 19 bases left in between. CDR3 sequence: CASSQGSGLVNEQFF. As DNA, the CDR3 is TGTGCCAGCAGCCAGGGGTCTGGATTGGTGAATGAGCAGTTCTTC.

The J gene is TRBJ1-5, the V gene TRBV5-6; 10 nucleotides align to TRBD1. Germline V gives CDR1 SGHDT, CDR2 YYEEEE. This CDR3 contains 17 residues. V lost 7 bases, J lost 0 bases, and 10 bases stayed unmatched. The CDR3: CASARWDRGHSNQPQHF. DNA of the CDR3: TGTGCCAGCGCCCGATGGGACAGGGGACATAGCAATCAGCCCCAGCATTTT.

The CDR3: CALLTGRTSYEQYF. DNA of the CDR3: TGTGCCCTTTTGACAGGCAGAACCTCCTACGAGCAGTACTTC. The chain joins TRBV30 to TRBJ2-7, with a weak D call TRBD1 (6 bases). Germline assignment: CDR1 GTSNPN and CDR2 SVGIG (reference sequence). Trimming cost V 8 bases and J 0 bases, with 17 bases left between them. The CDR3 contains 14 residues.

CDR3 nucleotides: TGTGCCAGCAGCGGATTAACTAGCGGCAGTGACAATGAGCAGTTCTTC. Protein: CASSGLTSGSDNEQFF. The chain uses TRBV9 and TRBJ2-1, with 8 bases fitting TRBD2. Germline V gene data show CDR1 as SGDLS and CDR2 as YYNGEE. This CDR3 is built from 16 residues. V gave up 3 bases and J gave up 5 bases; unmatched junction bases: 10. Using reference TRBV9 and TRBJ2-1 for the parts outside the CDR3, the full variable domain is DSGVTQTPKHLITATGQRVTLRCSPRSGDLSVYWYQQSLDQGLQFLIQYYNGEERAKGNILERFSAQQFPDLHSELNLSSLELGDSALYFCASSGLTSGSDNEQFFGPGTRLTVL.

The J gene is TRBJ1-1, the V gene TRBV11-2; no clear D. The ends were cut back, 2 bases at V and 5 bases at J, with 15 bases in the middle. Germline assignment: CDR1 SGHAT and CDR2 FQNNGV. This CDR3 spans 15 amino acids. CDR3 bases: TGTGCCAGCAGCTTAAGTGGGCCAAATCCGACTGAAGCTTTCTTT. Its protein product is CASSLSGPNPTEAFF.

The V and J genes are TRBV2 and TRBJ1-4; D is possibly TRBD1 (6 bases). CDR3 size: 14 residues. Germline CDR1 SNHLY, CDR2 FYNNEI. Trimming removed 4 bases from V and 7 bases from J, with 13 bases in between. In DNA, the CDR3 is TGTGCCAGCAGTGTCCAGGGACAAGGTGAAAAACTGTTTTTT. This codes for CASSVQGQGEKLFF.

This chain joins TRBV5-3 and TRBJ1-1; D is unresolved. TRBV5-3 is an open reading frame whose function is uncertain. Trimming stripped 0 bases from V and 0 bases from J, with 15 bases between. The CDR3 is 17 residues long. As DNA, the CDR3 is TGTGCCAGAAGCTTGGGTCTGGGCCAAGGAATGAACACTGAAGCTTTCTTT. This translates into CARSLGLGQGMNTEAFF.

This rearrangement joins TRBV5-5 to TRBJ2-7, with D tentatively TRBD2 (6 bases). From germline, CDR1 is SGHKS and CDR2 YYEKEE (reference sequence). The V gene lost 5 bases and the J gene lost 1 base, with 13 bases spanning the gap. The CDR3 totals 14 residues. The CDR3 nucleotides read TGTGCCAGCAGAACCAGACTAGGGTCCTACGAGCAGTACTTC. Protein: CASRTRLGSYEQYF. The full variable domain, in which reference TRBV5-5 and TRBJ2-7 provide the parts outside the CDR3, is DAGVTQSPTHLIKTRGQQVTLRCSPISGHKSVSWYQQVLGQGPQFIFQYYEKEERGRGNFPDRFSARQFPNYSSELNVNALLLGDSALYLCASRTRLGSYEQYFGPGTRLTVT.